These T cell receptor beta chains were read from a single sample in a study of CD8+ T cells in alopecia areata. The repertoire was sequenced with immunoSEQ multiplex PCR; TCRdb's copy has only in-frame clones and lacks some. The table records some 130,000 clones, approximately 58% of them present only once. The sample in question was CD4+ T cells sorted from blood, obtained at week 0. These receptors all come from a human donor with alopecia areata. The CDR3 runs from the conserved cysteine through the conserved F or W. The order of the fields is D gene, J gene, clone size, V gene, CDR3 DNA, CDR3 protein. A D gene is named only where the DNA matches it firmly. Size values are once, few and many counts, or a class for expanded clones, and some rows have none.

TRBD2 TRBJ2-1 NA TRBV9 TGTGCCAGCAGCGCAAGATTAGCGGGAGGGTCGTACAATGAGCAGTTCTTC CASSARLAGGSYNEQFF
NA TRBJ2-1 once TRBV5-1 TGCGCCAGCAGCTTTAGACAGGTGGGCGTGAATGAGCAGTTCTTC CASSFRQVGVNEQFF
TRBD1 TRBJ2-3 NA TRBV6-6 TGTGCCAGCAGCTGGGACAGAAGCACAGATACGCAGTATTTT CASSWDRSTDTQYF
NA TRBJ2-1 NA TRBV25-1 TGTGCCAGCACACGGTACGGAGACAATGAGCAGTTCTTC CASTRYGDNEQFF
NA TRBJ2-5 few TRBV25-1 TGTGCCAGCAGTGGGGGAACAGGCCGCCGGGGGACCCAGTACTTC CASSGGTGRRGTQYF
NA TRBJ2-5 few TRBV7-9 TGTGCCAGCAGCTTAGTCCCAGAGACCCAGTACTTC CASSLVPETQYF
TRBD2 TRBJ2-5 NA TRBV9 TGTGCCAGCAGCGTAGGGGGCGGGAGTTATGGAGAGACCCAGTACTTC CASSVGGGSYGETQYF
TRBD1 TRBJ2-5 few TRBV9 TGTGCCAGCAGCGGAGGACAGGGGGCCGAGACCCAGTACTTC CASSGGQGAETQYF
TRBD2 TRBJ2-1 NA TRBV15 TGTGCCACCAGCAGAGATGTGGCGGGGGGGAATGAGCAGTTCTTC CATSRDVAGGNEQFF
NA TRBJ1-2 NA TRBV19 TGTGCCAGTAGTATGCGACGGAACTATGGCTACACCTTC CASSMRRNYGYTF
TRBD1 TRBJ2-3 NA TRBV6-6 TGTGCCAGCAACGGACAGGGGGCCGTAGATACGCAGTATTTT CASNGQGAVDTQYF
NA TRBJ2-1 NA TRBV19 TGTGCCAGTAGGACCGCAGATCTCTTGTACAATGAGCAGTTCTTC CASRTADLLYNEQFF
TRBD2 TRBJ2-7 NA TRBV18 TGTGCCAGCTCTCCTGGACTAGTCTCTCTCTCCGAGCAGTACTTC CASSPGLVSLSEQYF
NA TRBJ2-5 NA TRBV6-6 TGTGCCAGCAGTTATCTAGCTGGGGGGACCCAGTACTTC CASSYLAGGTQYF
NA TRBJ1-1 many TRBV6-6 TGTGCCTCTTACCAGGGTATCAACACTGAAGCTTTCTTT CASYQGINTEAFF
TRBD1 TRBJ2-7 NA TRBV27 TGTGCCAGCAAGAAAGGACAGGGCGCCTACGAGCAGTACTTC CASKKGQGAYEQYF
TRBD1 TRBJ1-5 NA TRBV10-3 TGTGCCATCAGTCAGGGACAGTGGAATCAGCCCCAGCATTTT CAISQGQWNQPQHF
NA TRBJ2-1 NA TRBV7-2 TGTGCCAGCAACCAACTTGGTTTTGGCTCCTACAATGAGCAGTTCTTC CASNQLGFGSYNEQFF
NA TRBJ2-2 NA TRBV6-5 TGTGCCAGCAGTTATGTGGGGGCAGGCACCACCGGGGAGCTGTTTTTT CASSYVGAGTTGELFF
TRBD1 TRBJ1-2 NA TRBV4-1 TGCGCCAGCAGCCAAGAGGGACAGGGTAACTATGGCTACACCTTC CASSQEGQGNYGYTF
NA TRBJ1-1 many TRBV5-4 TGTGCCAGCAGCTTCTTAACAGGCGGGAACATTGAAGCTTTCTTT CASSFLTGGNIEAFF
NA TRBJ2-3 once TRBV2 TGTGCCAGCAGGGGAGGAAGAGCCCTCACAGATACGCAGTATTTT CASRGGRALTDTQYF
TRBD1 TRBJ2-1 NA TRBV6-5 TGTGCCAGCAGTTACGGACAGGGGAGCGGGCTTAATGAGCAGTTCTTC CASSYGQGSGLNEQFF
NA TRBJ2-1 NA TRBV7-2 TGTGCCAGCAGCCCATACTCACCGCGAGGTGATTATGGGCAGTTCTTC CASSPYSPRGDYGQFF
TRBD2 TRBJ2-3 NA TRBV13 TGTGCCAGCAGCCAGAATAGCGGGGGTTCGACAGATACGCAGTATTTT CASSQNSGGSTDTQYF